The following is a TCR beta chain sequence with its context. Its antigen is unidentified. These data originate in a study of yellow fever vaccine responses in identical twins. TCRdb recomputed calls from the RT-PCR reads with MiXCR, one row per CDR3 protein. The table includes approximately 15,000 distinct CDR3 sequences, 70% to 85% detected once. The CDR3 spans 16 residues. V lost 2 bases and J lost 4, with 15 bases in between. Germline V gives CDR1 LGHNA, CDR2 YSLEER. Study-level points and caveats: Twins' vaccine T cell responses reportedly seemed partly convergent and partly personalized.

The input for sequencing was T cells from blood (PBMCs), unsorted or a sorted subset (not recorded which), taken before or after yellow fever vaccination (not recorded which). The chain has TRBV4-3 and TRBJ2-1; D remains ambiguous. The sequence was obtained from a woman aged 18-35 years who received the yellow fever vaccine. The DNA for the CDR3 is TGCGCCAGCAGCCAATCTGGGCAGGCCAAGTACAATGAGCAGTTCTTC. This gives the protein CASSQSGQAKYNEQFF.